This T cell receptor (beta chain) comes out of a study of blood T cell repertoires in COVID-19. Study information: Collection of acute and convalescent COVID-19 samples took place in the United States, Italy and Spain. Sources were T cells, B-cell-depleted T cells, or PBMCs; the material itself was cDNA or gDNA.

In the authors' workflow: Using reference gene primer amplification, nucleated cell counts were estimated. Only in-frame clones appear in the TCRdb table, and some are missing; sequencing was by immunoSEQ multiplex PCR. V, J and clone size are taken as reported in that table, and D and trimming were inferred from the DNA itself. This table has 140,000 to 150,000 clones, 65% to 85% appearing once. A single count supports this clone. Seattle enrolled patients during active infection and tracked them longitudinally. Looked up from germline, CDR1 is SNHLY and CDR2 is FYNNEI. The CDR3 sequence is 14 residues long. The junction had 10 bases not matched to a gene; V was cut back by 8 bases and J by 3 bases.

The rearrangement uses TRBV2 and TRBJ2-7, with 7 nucleotides matching TRBD1. The sequenced sample was peripheral blood. The clonotype was recovered from a man aged 25-45 years with COVID-19, enrolled during active disease. Here the CDR3 reads CASVGQFEVYEQYF. As DNA, the CDR3 is TGTGCCAGCGTGGGACAGTTCGAGGTCTACGAGCAGTACTTC.